This T cell receptor beta chain was observed in a study of T cell responses to AZD1222 COVID-19 vaccine. Study-level results: Among the donors, most were white British and more were female, and clonal diversity was possibly underestimated. Just 5 to 7 AZD1222 recipients tested seropositive at baseline.

TCRdb's copy holds only in-frame clones and misses some; the assay was immunoSEQ multiplex PCR. This sample has about 130,000 clones; 92% occur once, and the top ten carry about 1.9%. This clone was found a few times. Its specificity is not known. CDR3 length: 16 residues. Germline CDR1 is KGHSH and CDR2 is LQKENI. Trimming took 4 bases from V and 0 from J, leaving 13 bases between them. V usage is TRBV18 and J usage is TRBJ2-1, with D perhaps TRBD2 (5 bases). The specimen comprised peripheral blood, sampled on day 0 of AZD1222 vaccination. The sequence was obtained from an adult in good health. The CDR3 nucleotides read TGTGCCAGCTCACTTCTGGAGGCCAACTCCTACAATGAGCAGTTCTTC. It codes for CASSLLEANSYNEQFF.